The 5 T cell receptor beta chains reported below all come from one sample, sequenced in a study of shared T cell receptors in the human thymus. TCRdb keeps only in-frame clones here, not all; method: immunoSEQ multiplex PCR. The sample has roughly 560,000 clones; about 84% are singletons. The same sample was also studied in work on human thymus T cells.

The sequencing sample was made of thymocytes. These receptors originate from a boy younger than two with a congenital heart defect.

This chain connects TRBV6-1 to TRBJ2-7; 12 bases map to TRBD2. Trimming cost V 2 bases and J 6 bases; bases outside gene matches: 5. This CDR3 comprises 15 residues. Germline V gives CDR1 MNHNS, CDR2 SASEGT. The CDR3 DNA reads as TGTGCCAGCAGTGAATCTAGCGGGAGGGCCTGCGAGCAGTACTTC. This gives the protein CASSESSGRACEQYF.

A single count supports this clone. The chain links TRBV25-1 to TRBJ2-7, with no clear D. Looked up from germline, CDR1 is MGHDK and CDR2 is SYGVNS. V dropped 3 bases and J dropped 4 bases, with 4 bases sitting between them. The CDR3 sequence is 11 residues long. CDR3: CASSDQYEQYF. The CDR3 region has the DNA TGTGCCAGCAGTGATCAGTACGAGCAGTACTTC.

This chain links TRBV7-9 with TRBJ2-7; 11 positions match TRBD1. The V gene's germline CDR1 is SEHNR and CDR2 FQNEAQ (reference sequence). With V trimmed by 5 bases and J by 3 bases, 12 bases remained unmatched. The CDR3 sequence is 17 residues long. The CDR3 coding sequence is TGTGCCAGCAGCCCTAGAAGCGGGACAGGGGGGGTCTACGAGCAGTACTTC. Its translation is CASSPRSGTGGVYEQYF.

Here the CDR3 reads CKDPGTEAFF. In DNA, the CDR3 is TGCAAAGACCCGGGGACTGAAGCTTTCTTT. The chain combines TRBV20-1 with TRBJ1-1; D gene unclear. CDR3 length: 10 residues. Germline CDR1 reads DFQATT; CDR2 reads SNEGSKA (reference sequence).

The CDR3 protein is CASTRGTSGSLEQFF. DNA for the CDR3: TGTGCCAGCACCCGGGGGACTAGCGGGAGTTTAGAGCAGTTCTTC. The chain has TRBV9 and TRBJ2-1, with 14 bases aligning to TRBD2. Germline V gene lookup returns CDR1 SGDLS and CDR2 YYNGEE. This CDR3 region has 15 residues. Germline trimming cut 6 bases from V and 10 bases from J; bases unmatched to any gene: 9.